This TCR beta chain was recovered during a study of T cells in Graves' hyperthyroidism and ophthalmopathy. Notes on this clonotype: No antigen is known for it.

Study outcomes and limitations: Ophthalmopathy stood apart from stable hyperthyroidism in a 13 V-J model.

Graves' hyperthyroidism without ophthalmopathy progression within 18 months was termed stable. Not enrolled were patients with uncontrolled infection, other autoimmune disease, pregnancy or lactation. RNA transcripts served as the template for amplifying TCR beta CDR3 regions. Researchers ran a first-round RT-PCR on the TCR CDR3 using the HTBI primer set. TCRdb reanalysed the multiplex PCR reads using MiXCR and keeps one entry per CDR3 protein. The repertoire holds roughly 300,000 distinct CDR3 sequences, with approximately 18% as singletons. Germline CDR1 reads MDHEN; CDR2 reads SYDVKM. The CDR3 totals 16 residues. The V and J ends lost 6 bases and 1 base, in that order; junction bases with no gene match: 9.

The chain carries TRBV28 and TRBJ2-3; 8 nucleotides align to TRBD1. The TCR was taken from a woman in her 50s with Graves' hyperthyroidism. Sample: blood. CDR3 coding DNA: TGTGCCAGCAGCCTTACCCAGGGGGCGGGCACAGATACGCAGTATTTT. It codes for CASSLTQGAGTDTQYF.